Described below is a single TCR beta chain sequence and its context. Its antigen is currently unknown. The sample belongs to a study of cytomegalovirus exposure and HLA in healthy donors. Study results and caveats: V segments that were indistinguishable, TRBV6-2 and TRBV6-3 among them, were omitted from analysis. The study recorded 150 to 200 TCR beta chains that were cytomegalovirus-associated. Later analysis indicated greater clonal expansion among HLA-associated TCR beta chains than among equally common other chains. TCR beta sequences numbering over 15,000 were associated with HLA alleles at 0.05 false discovery rate in a later analysis.

Use of 60 Vbeta and 13 Jbeta primers characterized the PCR. Data came from immunoSEQ multiplex PCR; TCRdb stores just in-frame clones and leaves some out. The profile shows 95,000 to 150,000 clones, around 67% of them singletons. The CDR3 is 16 residues long. Unmatched junction bases numbered 5, after V lost 0 bases and J lost 2 bases. The germline gives CDR1 SGHTA, CDR2 FQGNSA. The sequencing input was PBMCs. The J gene is TRBJ2-7, the V gene TRBV7-2, with 9 bases fitting TRBD2. This clonotype originated in a man aged 55 to 70 in good health and CMV-seropositive. CDR3: CASSLAPSGGPYEQYF. DNA of the CDR3: TGTGCCAGCAGCTTAGCCCCCAGCGGGGGGCCCTACGAGCAGTACTTC.